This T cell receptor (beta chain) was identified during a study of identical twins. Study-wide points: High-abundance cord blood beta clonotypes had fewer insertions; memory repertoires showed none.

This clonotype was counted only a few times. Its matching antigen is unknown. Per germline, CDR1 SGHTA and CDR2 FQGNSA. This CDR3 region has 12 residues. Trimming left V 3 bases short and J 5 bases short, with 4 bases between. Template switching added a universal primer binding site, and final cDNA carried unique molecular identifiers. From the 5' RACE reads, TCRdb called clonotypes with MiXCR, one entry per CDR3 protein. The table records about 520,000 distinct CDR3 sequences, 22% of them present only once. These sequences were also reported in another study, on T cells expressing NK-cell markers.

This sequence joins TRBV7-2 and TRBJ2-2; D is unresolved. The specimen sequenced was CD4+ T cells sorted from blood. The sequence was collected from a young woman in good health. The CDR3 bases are TGTGCCAGCAGCTTCGAGACCGGGGAGCTGTTTTTT. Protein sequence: CASSFETGELFF.